This T cell receptor beta chain was identified during a study of T cell changes during pregnancy in multiple sclerosis. Clones were read by immunoSEQ multiplex PCR, and TCRdb kept only the in-frame ones, dropping some. The sample lists about 98,000 clones, around 92% occurring once. This clone was counted once. CDR3 length: 14 amino acids. Germline values: CDR1 SGHKS, CDR2 YYEKEE (reference sequence). V was clipped by 4 bases and J by 7 bases; unmatched bases: 10. The chain joins TRBV5-5 to TRBJ2-7, with TRBD1 identical over 8 bases. The clonotype originates from a female donor in good health, enrolled as a control in a pregnancy study. Sample: peripheral blood, taken after pregnancy. CDR3 DNA sequence: TGTGCCAGCAGCCCCCGACAGGGGCCGGGGGAGCAGTACTTC. This codes for CASSPRQGPGEQYF.